A selection of T cell receptor beta chains follows, all from one sample in a study of T cell responses to AZD1222 COVID-19 vaccine. Sequencing used immunoSEQ multiplex PCR; TCRdb keeps in-frame clones, though not all of them. The sample holds around 150,000 clones, 92% seen once. This sample comprised peripheral blood, obtained on day 0 of MenACWY control vaccination. The receptors were sampled from an adult in good health. The CDR3 runs from the conserved cysteine through the conserved F or W. Each record gives: clone size, J gene, D gene, V gene, CDR3 DNA, CDR3 protein. The D gene is left open where the match is weak. Clone size is shown for a subset of rows, as once, few, many or a class of expanded clone.

once,TRBJ2-3,-,TRBV29-1,TGCAGCGTGACCCACAGTTTCCTCCTCACAGATACGCAGTATTTT,CSVTHSFLLTDTQYF
-,TRBJ2-7,TRBD2,TRBV30,TGTGCCTGGAGAGGGCTAGCGGGAGGGATGTACGAGCAGTACTTC,CAWRGLAGGMYEQYF
once,TRBJ2-4,-,TRBV3-1/TRBV3-2,TGTGCCAGATCGGGTCGAGCCAAAAACATTCAGTACTTC,CARSGRAKNIQYF
-,TRBJ1-1,-,TRBV25-1,TGTGCCAGCAGTGAATGGGGCAGGGGCCGCACTGAAGCTTTCTTT,CASSEWGRGRTEAFF
-,TRBJ1-2,-,TRBV5-6,TGTGCCAGCAGCTCTTCCGGGCAGGGGCCCCGGGCAGGCTACACCTTC,CASSSSGQGPRAGYTF
-,TRBJ1-5,TRBD1,TRBV18,TGTGCCAGCTCATTGACAGGGAAGGACAATCAGCCCCAGCATTTT,CASSLTGKDNQPQHF
-,TRBJ1-1,TRBD1,TRBV6-1,TGTGCCAGCAGTGACGGGACAGCGAACACTGAAGCTTTCTTT,CASSDGTANTEAFF
-,TRBJ2-1,-,TRBV5-1,TGCGCCAGCACTCTAACAGGGTACAATGAGCAGTTCTTC,CASTLTGYNEQFF
-,TRBJ2-4,-,TRBV20-1,TGCAGTCTACCGGGGCCTAACATTCAGTACTTC,CSLPGPNIQYF
few,TRBJ2-1,TRBD2,TRBV3-1/TRBV3-2,TGTGCCAGCAGCCAAATAGCGGGAGGGGTGGGGAATGAGCAGTTCTTC,CASSQIAGGVGNEQFF
-,TRBJ2-7,-,TRBV7-2,TGTGCCAGCAGCTTAGGGTCTGGGACCCGGACGGTCGAGCAGTACTTC,CASSLGSGTRTVEQYF
-,TRBJ2-3,TRBD2,TRBV4-3,TGCGCCAGCAGCCAATACGGGACTAGGGCGTCTTTTGATACGCAGTATTTT,CASSQYGTRASFDTQYF
-,TRBJ1-1,-,TRBV6-6,TGTGCCAGCACTTTTGTGGATGAAGCTTTCTTT,CASTFVDEAFF
-,TRBJ1-5,-,TRBV28,TGTGCCAGCAGTCCTCCTGGGGGCGGCTCCAATCAGCCCCAGCATTTT,CASSPPGGGSNQPQHF
-,TRBJ2-7,-,TRBV6-5,TGTGCCAGCAGTTACTCTCCTAACCTAGGCTACGAGCAGTACTTC,CASSYSPNLGYEQYF
-,TRBJ2-3,-,TRBV9,TGTGCCAGCAGCTCCCGGGACCCCCTCAATACGCAGTATTTT,CASSSRDPLNTQYF
-,TRBJ2-1,-,TRBV11-2,TGTGCCAGCAGCTTCGCGGGAAAGTACAATGAGCAGTTCTTC,CASSFAGKYNEQFF
-,TRBJ1-2,-,TRBV28,TGTGCCAGCAGTTCCACCACCTATGGCTACACCTTC,CASSSTTYGYTF
-,TRBJ2-5,TRBD1,TRBV12-5,TGTGCTAGTGGTCCTCGACAGGGATTCCAAGAGACCCAGTACTTC,CASGPRQGFQETQYF
once,TRBJ1-1,TRBD1,TRBV29-1,TGCAGCGGTACAGGGGTTGATGGCACTGAAGCTTTCTTT,CSGTGVDGTEAFF
-,TRBJ2-7,TRBD1,TRBV27,TGTGCCAGCAGTGAGAGGGACAGCGGGCAGTACTTC,CASSERDSGQYF
-,TRBJ2-7,-,TRBV21-1,TGTGCCAGCAGCCTGCGGGGGGACAATGCCTACGAGCAGTACTTC,CASSLRGDNAYEQYF
-,TRBJ2-2,-,TRBV29-1,TGCAGCGCTGAGTTGGGGGCGGGCGGGGAGCTGTTTTTT,CSAELGAGGELFF
-,TRBJ2-7,TRBD1,TRBV5-4,TGTGCCAGCAGCATGGGACAGGACCTCTACGAGCAGTACTTC,CASSMGQDLYEQYF
-,TRBJ2-5,-,TRBV3-1/TRBV3-2,TGTGCCAGCAGCCAAGGTAGAGAGACCCAGTACTTC,CASSQGRETQYF
-,TRBJ2-5,TRBD2,TRBV7-3,TGTGCCAGCAGCAAGGGACTAGCGGGGAAAGAGACCCAGTACTTC,CASSKGLAGKETQYF
-,TRBJ2-7,-,TRBV5-5,TGTGCCAGCAGCTTGGAAGGGACCACTGTCTCCTACGAGCAGTACTTC,CASSLEGTTVSYEQYF
-,TRBJ1-6,TRBD1,TRBV14,TGTGCCAGCAGCTCGGACAGGTTCGGATCACCCCTCCACTTT,CASSSDRFGSPLHF
-,TRBJ1-1,TRBD1,TRBV19,TGTGCCAGTAGTTCTCAGGGGGCCGGCACTGAAGCTTTCTTT,CASSSQGAGTEAFF
-,TRBJ1-1,-,TRBV7-9,TGTGCCAGCGGCCAAACAGGGTCCCCTGAAGCTTTCTTT,CASGQTGSPEAFF
-,TRBJ1-5,-,TRBV29-1,TGCAGCGTTGCTCTGTCGGGAATCGGCAATCAGCCCCAGCATTTT,CSVALSGIGNQPQHF
-,TRBJ2-1,TRBD2,TRBV13,TGTGCCAGCAGGGGGACTAGCGGGCTAAGCTCCTACAATGAGCAGTTCTTC,CASRGTSGLSSYNEQFF
-,TRBJ2-3,TRBD2,TRBV30,TGTGCCTGTAGCGGGAGCACAGATACGCAGTATTTT,CACSGSTDTQYF
-,TRBJ2-3,-,TRBV6-2/TRBV6-3,TGTGCCAGCAGTTACGCGGACTGGGGGCAGTATTTT,CASSYADWGQYF
-,TRBJ1-3,-,TRBV27,TGTGCCAGCAGTTCGACACCTCGGGGAGATTATTTT,CASSSTPRGDYF
-,TRBJ2-7,TRBD2,TRBV2,TGTGCCAGCAGGGGACTAGCGGGAGGACCGGGTAGTCTCGAGCAGTACTTC,CASRGLAGGPGSLEQYF
-,TRBJ2-7,-,TRBV19,TGTGCCAGTAGTATTTTGCCAGGGGGGTACGAGCAGTACTTC,CASSILPGGYEQYF
-,TRBJ2-1,TRBD2,TRBV11-1,TGTGCCAGCAGCTTAGCGCGAGGGGAGGGCAATGAGCAGTTCTTC,CASSLARGEGNEQFF
once,TRBJ2-1,-,TRBV3-1/TRBV3-2,TGTGCCAGCAGCCAAGATCACCCTTCCTTCTCCTACAATGAGCAGTTCTTC,CASSQDHPSFSYNEQFF
-,TRBJ2-1,-,TRBV7-3,TGTGCCAGCGTAGGTGAAGGGGATGAGCAGTTCTTC,CASVGEGDEQFF
-,TRBJ2-2,-,TRBV27,TGTGCCAGCAGTTTCCCAACGAACACCGGGGAGCTGTTTTTT,CASSFPTNTGELFF
-,TRBJ1-5,-,TRBV28,TGTGCCAGCAGTCGGGAGCCACGGGAAGCTCAGCCCCAGCATTTT,CASSREPREAQPQHF
-,TRBJ2-7,-,TRBV7-8,TGTGCCAGCAGCTTAGGCAGGGGCGGTCCGAAGGTCCAGTACTTC,CASSLGRGGPKVQYF
-,TRBJ1-6,-,TRBV19,TGTGCCAGTAGTATGACTAATTCACCCCTCCACTTT,CASSMTNSPLHF
-,TRBJ1-3,TRBD1,TRBV19,TGTGCCAGTAGTATAGATCTATACAGGGGGCGCGGAAACACCATATATTTT,CASSIDLYRGRGNTIYF
once,TRBJ2-7,-,TRBV29-1,TGCAGCGTTGAAGATAGGTGGAAAAGCGGGACAAGCTACGAGCAGTACTTC,CSVEDRWKSGTSYEQYF
-,TRBJ1-1,TRBD1,TRBV10-3,TGTGCCATCAGTGAGGGGGACAGGCTTAACACTGAAGCTTTCTTT,CAISEGDRLNTEAFF
-,TRBJ2-1,-,TRBV9,TGTGCCAGCAGCGCGGAGGGCCGTGAGCAGTTCTTC,CASSAEGREQFF
-,TRBJ1-4,-,TRBV6-5,TGTGCCAGCAGTAGACAGTTCTATGAAAAACTGTTTTTT,CASSRQFYEKLFF
-,TRBJ1-1,-,TRBV11-3,TGTGCCTGTTCTCGACCCACTGAAGCTTTCTTT,CACSRPTEAFF
-,TRBJ2-7,TRBD2,TRBV2,TGTGCCAGCGTCGATTCAAGCGGGAGAAACTACGAGCAGTACTTC,CASVDSSGRNYEQYF
-,TRBJ2-7,TRBD2,TRBV5-1,TGCGCCAGCAGCTTGGGGTCGGGAGGGCCCCACGAGCAGTACTTC,CASSLGSGGPHEQYF
-,TRBJ1-3,-,TRBV30,TGTGCCTGGACCCGGGTCTCTGGAAACACCATATATTTT,CAWTRVSGNTIYF